This T cell receptor beta chain was retrieved from a study of blood T cell repertoires in COVID-19. Here immunoSEQ multiplex PCR was the method, and the copy in TCRdb shows in-frame clones only, minus some. The profile shows a few hundred thousand clones, about 90% of them singletons. This CDR3 comprises 13 residues. Germline V lookup: CDR1 WSHSY, CDR2 SAAADI. Germline trimming cut 8 bases from V and 4 bases from J; bases unmatched to any gene: 7. The rearrangement links TRBV10-2 to TRBJ2-5; TRBD2 matches 7 bases. The receptor was isolated from a woman aged 70-85 years with COVID-19, enrolled during active disease. Sequenced sample: peripheral blood. CDR3 in amino acids: CASARGVLETQYF. Here the CDR3 DNA reads TGCGCCAGCGCCCGGGGGGTATTAGAGACCCAGTACTTC.